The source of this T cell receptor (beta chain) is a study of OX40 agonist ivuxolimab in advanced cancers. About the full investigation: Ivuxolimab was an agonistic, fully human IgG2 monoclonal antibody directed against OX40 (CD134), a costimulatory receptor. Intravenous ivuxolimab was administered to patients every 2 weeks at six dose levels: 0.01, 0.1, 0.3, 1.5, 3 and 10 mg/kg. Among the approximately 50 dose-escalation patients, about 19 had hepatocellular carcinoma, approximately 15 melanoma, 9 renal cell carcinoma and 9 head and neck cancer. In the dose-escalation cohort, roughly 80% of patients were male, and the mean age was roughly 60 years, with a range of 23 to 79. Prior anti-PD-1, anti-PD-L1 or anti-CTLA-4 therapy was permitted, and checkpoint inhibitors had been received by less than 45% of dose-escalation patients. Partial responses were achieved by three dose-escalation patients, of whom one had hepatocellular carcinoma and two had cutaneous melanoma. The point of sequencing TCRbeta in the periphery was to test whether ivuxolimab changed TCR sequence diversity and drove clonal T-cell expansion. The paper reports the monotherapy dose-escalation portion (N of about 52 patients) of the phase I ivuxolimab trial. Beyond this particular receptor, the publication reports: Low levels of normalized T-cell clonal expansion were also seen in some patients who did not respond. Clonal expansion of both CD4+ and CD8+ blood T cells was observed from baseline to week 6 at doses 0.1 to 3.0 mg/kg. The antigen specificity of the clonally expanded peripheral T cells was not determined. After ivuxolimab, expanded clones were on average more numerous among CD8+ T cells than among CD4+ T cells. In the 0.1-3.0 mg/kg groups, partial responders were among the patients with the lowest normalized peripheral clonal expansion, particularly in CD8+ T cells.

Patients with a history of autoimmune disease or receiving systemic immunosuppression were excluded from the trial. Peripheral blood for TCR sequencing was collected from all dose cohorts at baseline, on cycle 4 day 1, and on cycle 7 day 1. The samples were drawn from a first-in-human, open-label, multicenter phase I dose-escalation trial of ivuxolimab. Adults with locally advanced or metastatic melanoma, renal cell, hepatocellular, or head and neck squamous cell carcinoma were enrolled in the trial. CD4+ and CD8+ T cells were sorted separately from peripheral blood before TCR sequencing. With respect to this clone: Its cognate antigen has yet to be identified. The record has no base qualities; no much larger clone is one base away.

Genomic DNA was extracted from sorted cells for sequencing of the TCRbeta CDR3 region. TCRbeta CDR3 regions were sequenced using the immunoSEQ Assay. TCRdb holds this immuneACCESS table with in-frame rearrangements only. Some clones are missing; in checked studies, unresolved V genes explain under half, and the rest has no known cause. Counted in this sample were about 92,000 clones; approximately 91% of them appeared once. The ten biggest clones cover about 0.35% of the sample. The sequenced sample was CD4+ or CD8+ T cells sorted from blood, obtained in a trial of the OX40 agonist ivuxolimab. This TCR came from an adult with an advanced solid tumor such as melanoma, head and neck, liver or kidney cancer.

The DNA reads as follows: TGTGCCAGCAGCTTAAACGCAGGCCCCCTCTACGAGCAGTACTTC. Its product reads: CASSLNAGPLYEQYF. Recombination joined TRBV7-6 with TRBJ2-7; there is no confident call for the D gene. Trimming at the junction amounts to 2 bases on V and 3 bases on J, and the germline ends lie 14 bases apart. As encoded in the germline V gene, CDR1 is SGHVS while CDR2 is FNYEAQ. From the cysteine through the phenylalanine, the CDR3 covers 15 amino acids. Here the CDR3 DNA is all that survives: 45 bases in frame from base 1. Where the CDR3 stops, the reference TRBV7-6 and TRBJ2-7 genes take over; the full variable domain is GAGVSQSPRYKVTKRGQDVALRCDPISGHVSLYWYRQALGQGPEFLTYFNYEAQQDKSGLPNDRFSAERPEGSISTLTIQRTEQRDSAMYRCASSLNAGPLYEQYFGPGTRLTVT.